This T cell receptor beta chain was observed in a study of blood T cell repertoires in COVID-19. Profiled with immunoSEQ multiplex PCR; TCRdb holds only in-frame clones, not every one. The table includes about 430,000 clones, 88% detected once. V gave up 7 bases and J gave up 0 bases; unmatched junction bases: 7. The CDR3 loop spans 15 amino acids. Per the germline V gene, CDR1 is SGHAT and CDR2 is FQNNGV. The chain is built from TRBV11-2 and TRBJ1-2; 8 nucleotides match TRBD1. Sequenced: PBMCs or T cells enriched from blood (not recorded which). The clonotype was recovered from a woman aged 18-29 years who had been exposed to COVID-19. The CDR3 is CASTVDRGPNYGYTF. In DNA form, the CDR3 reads TGTGCCAGCACCGTAGACAGGGGACCTAACTATGGCTACACCTTC.